This T cell receptor (beta chain) was documented in a study of CD8 T cells in ankylosing spondylitis. MiXCR, applied by TCRdb to the 5' RACE reads, yields one record per CDR3 protein. This sample yields a few hundred thousand distinct CDR3 sequences, of which more than 15% are seen a single time; 25% to 40% belongs to the top ten. The CDR3 is 14 amino acids. Trimming cost V 7 bases and J 5 bases; bases outside gene matches: 10. Germline loops: CDR1 SQVTM, CDR2 ANQGSEA. The receptor was derived from a male donor with ankylosing spondylitis or in good health (not recorded which). The chain recombines TRBV29-1 with TRBJ2-1; TRBD2 agrees at 8 bases. Sequenced sample: blood, either unsorted or a sorted T cell fraction (not recorded which). CDR3 amino acids: CSAEMGREDNEQFF. DNA for the CDR3: TGCAGCGCCGAGATGGGGCGGGAGGACAATGAGCAGTTCTTC.